A selection of T cell receptor beta chains follows, all from one sample in a study of blood T cell repertoires in COVID-19. Method: immunoSEQ multiplex PCR; TCRdb's copy keeps in-frame clones and lacks some. Among over 250,000 clones, 87% were seen once, and the ten largest hold about 2.1%. The specimen was peripheral blood. The receptors come from a woman aged 45-60 years with acute or convalescent COVID-19. Each CDR3 is given with its conserved first and last residue. A D gene is named only where the DNA matches it firmly. The listing skips clone size in some rows; elsewhere it reads once, few, many or a size class.

J: TRBJ2-3; V: TRBV9; size: -; D: -; CDR3: CASSAGISSGDTQYF; DNA: TGTGCCAGCAGCGCCGGGATCTCCTCGGGGGATACGCAGTATTTT
J: TRBJ2-7; V: TRBV6-5; size: -; D: TRBD2; CDR3: CASNRLAGGLSEQYF; DNA: TGTGCCAGCAACCGACTAGCGGGAGGGCTCAGCGAGCAGTACTTC
J: TRBJ1-1; V: TRBV7-3; size: -; D: -; CDR3: CASSRGGQRWAFF; DNA: TGTGCCAGCAGCCGCGGAGGGCAACGGTGGGCTTTCTTT
J: TRBJ1-6; V: TRBV5-1; size: -; D: -; CDR3: CASSLSGYNRSPLHF; DNA: TGCGCCAGCAGCTTGTCGGGGTACAACCGCTCACCCCTCCACTTT
J: TRBJ1-4; V: TRBV29-1; size: -; D: -; CDR3: CSVGFQGGEKLFF; DNA: TGCAGCGTTGGGTTCCAGGGAGGAGAAAAACTGTTTTTT
J: TRBJ2-3; V: TRBV7-2; size: -; D: TRBD2; CDR3: CASSLRLAGSRSTDTQYF; DNA: TGTGCCAGCAGCTTGAGACTAGCGGGAAGCCGTAGCACAGATACGCAGTATTTT
J: TRBJ1-1; V: TRBV5-1; size: -; D: TRBD1; CDR3: CASSSRTGERGAFF; DNA: TGCGCCAGCAGTTCTAGAACAGGGGAGAGAGGAGCTTTCTTT
J: TRBJ1-4; V: TRBV19; size: -; D: -; CDR3: CASSYQGTNEKLFF; DNA: TGTGCCAGTAGTTATCAGGGAACTAATGAAAAACTGTTTTTT
J: TRBJ2-3; V: TRBV3-1/TRBV3-2; size: -; D: -; CDR3: CASSQVGAVTDTQYF; DNA: TGTGCCAGCAGCCAAGTAGGGGCGGTGACAGATACGCAGTATTTT
J: TRBJ2-7; V: TRBV7-9; size: once; D: TRBD2; CDR3: CASSWGDYSSYEQYF; DNA: TGTGCCAGCAGCTGGGGGGACTACAGCTCCTACGAGCAGTACTTC
J: TRBJ1-4; V: TRBV19; size: -; D: TRBD1; CDR3: CASSIWDRGEKLFF; DNA: TGTGCCAGTAGTATTTGGGACAGGGGAGAAAAACTGTTTTTT
J: TRBJ1-3; V: TRBV7-8; size: -; D: TRBD1; CDR3: CASSSGTGRAGNTIYF; DNA: TGTGCCAGCAGCTCTGGGACAGGGAGAGCTGGAAACACCATATATTTT
J: TRBJ1-1; V: TRBV18; size: -; D: -; CDR3: CATGQGLDTEAFF; DNA: TGTGCCACGGGTCAGGGTTTGGACACTGAAGCTTTCTTT
J: TRBJ2-7; V: TRBV7-3; size: -; D: TRBD2; CDR3: CASSFAGTSGSYEQYF; DNA: TGTGCCAGCAGCTTCGCCGGGACTAGCGGGTCGTACGAGCAGTACTTC
J: TRBJ2-4; V: TRBV28; size: once; D: TRBD2; CDR3: CASSLWGLRGERDKNIQYF; DNA: TGTGCCAGCAGTTTATGGGGTCTGCGGGGGGAGCGGGACAAAAACATTCAGTACTTC
J: TRBJ2-2; V: TRBV27; size: -; D: TRBD1; CDR3: CASSPPGQGRVGELFF; DNA: TGTGCCAGCAGTCCCCCGGGACAGGGCCGAGTCGGGGAGCTGTTTTTT
J: TRBJ2-1; V: TRBV5-1; size: -; D: TRBD1; CDR3: CASSLVGGQGAGNEQFF; DNA: TGCGCCAGCAGCTTGGTAGGGGGACAGGGGGCCGGCAATGAGCAGTTCTTC
J: TRBJ2-1; V: TRBV6-1; size: -; D: TRBD2; CDR3: CASSESLAGDEQFF; DNA: TGTGCCAGCAGTGAGTCATTAGCGGGAGATGAGCAGTTCTTC
J: TRBJ2-3; V: TRBV10-3; size: -; D: -; CDR3: CAISEAASPDTQYF; DNA: TGTGCCATCAGTGAGGCGGCTAGTCCAGATACGCAGTATTTT
J: TRBJ1-2; V: TRBV9; size: -; D: -; CDR3: CASRPLFPQGNYGYTF; DNA: TGTGCCAGCAGGCCTCTCTTCCCTCAGGGTAACTATGGCTACACCTTC
J: TRBJ2-7; V: TRBV23-1; size: -; D: TRBD1; CDR3: CASSHSPFRDRAPYEQYF; DNA: TGCGCCAGCAGTCATTCTCCCTTCCGGGACAGGGCACCCTACGAGCAGTACTTC
J: TRBJ1-4; V: TRBV28; size: once; D: TRBD1; CDR3: CASSSPPGQGDEKLFF; DNA: TGTGCCAGCAGTTCACCACCGGGACAGGGAGATGAAAAACTGTTTTTT
J: TRBJ2-1; V: TRBV4-1; size: -; D: -; CDR3: CASSQENRGAWNEQFF; DNA: TGCGCCAGCAGCCAAGAAAACCGGGGGGCCTGGAATGAGCAGTTCTTC
J: TRBJ2-3; V: TRBV3-1/TRBV3-2; size: -; D: -; CDR3: CASSQVADTQYF; DNA: TGTGCCAGCAGCCAAGTCGCAGATACGCAGTATTTT
J: TRBJ2-1; V: TRBV7-7; size: few; D: TRBD1; CDR3: CASSPSMGQGANEQFF; DNA: TGTGCCAGCAGCCCCTCGATGGGACAGGGGGCCAATGAGCAGTTCTTC
J: TRBJ2-1; V: TRBV2; size: -; D: TRBD2; CDR3: CASSPVSSGNNEQFF; DNA: TGTGCCAGCTCCCCAGTTTCTAGCGGCAACAATGAGCAGTTCTTC
J: TRBJ2-6; V: TRBV6-5; size: -; D: TRBD1; CDR3: CASSITGGPNVLTF; DNA: TGTGCCAGCAGTATCACAGGGGGTCCCAACGTCCTGACTTTC
J: TRBJ1-6; V: TRBV28; size: -; D: -; CDR3: CASKPGSYNSPLHF; DNA: TGTGCCAGCAAACCAGGTTCCTATAATTCACCCCTCCACTTT
J: TRBJ1-5; V: TRBV5-5; size: -; D: -; CDR3: CASSFRGWQPQHF; DNA: TGTGCCAGCAGCTTCCGGGGTTGGCAGCCCCAGCATTTT
J: TRBJ2-5; V: TRBV4-1; size: -; D: -; CDR3: CASSQTRTAAEETQYF; DNA: TGCGCCAGCAGCCAGACACGGACAGCTGCTGAAGAGACCCAGTACTTC
J: TRBJ2-7; V: TRBV9; size: -; D: TRBD2; CDR3: CASSSGLADQYF; DNA: TGTGCCAGCAGCTCTGGACTAGCGGATCAGTACTTC
J: TRBJ1-2; V: TRBV2; size: -; D: -; CDR3: CARGAGWRSNYGYTF; DNA: TGTGCCAGGGGGGCAGGTTGGAGGTCTAACTATGGCTACACCTTC
J: TRBJ1-1; V: TRBV4-1; size: -; D: TRBD1; CDR3: CASSQGGGLGNTEAFF; DNA: TGCGCCAGCAGCCAAGGAGGGGGCTTGGGGAACACTGAAGCTTTCTTT
J: TRBJ1-5; V: TRBV6-6; size: once; D: -; CDR3: CASSYPYSNQPQHF; DNA: TGTGCCAGCAGTTACCCCTACAGCAATCAGCCCCAGCATTTT
J: TRBJ2-3; V: TRBV24-1; size: -; D: TRBD2; CDR3: CATSEGTSGRRDTQYF; DNA: TGTGCCACCAGTGAGGGGACTAGCGGGAGGAGAGATACGCAGTATTTT
J: TRBJ2-7; V: TRBV14; size: -; D: -; CDR3: CASSQEPVMQYF; DNA: TGTGCCAGCAGCCAAGAACCAGTTATGCAGTACTTC
J: TRBJ2-7; V: TRBV6-2/TRBV6-3; size: -; D: -; CDR3: CASSYRSGNEQYF; DNA: TGTGCCAGCAGTTACAGATCGGGAAACGAGCAGTACTTC
J: TRBJ2-7; V: TRBV9; size: -; D: -; CDR3: CASSVQGSSYEQYF; DNA: TGTGCCAGCAGCGTACAGGGTTCCTCCTACGAGCAGTACTTC
J: TRBJ1-2; V: TRBV9; size: -; D: -; CDR3: CASSPTGGGYTF; DNA: TGTGCCAGCAGCCCGACAGGTGGTGGCTACACCTTC
J: TRBJ1-1; V: TRBV3-1/TRBV3-2; size: -; D: -; CDR3: CASSQGLLATEAFF; DNA: TGTGCCAGCAGCCAAGGACTACTGGCTACTGAAGCTTTCTTT
J: TRBJ2-3; V: TRBV9; size: -; D: -; CDR3: CASSARLSTQYF; DNA: TGTGCCAGCAGCGCCCGGTTAAGTACGCAGTATTTT
J: TRBJ1-4; V: TRBV5-1; size: -; D: TRBD1; CDR3: CASNRDRDEKLFF; DNA: TGCGCCAGCAACCGGGACAGGGATGAAAAACTGTTTTTT
J: TRBJ2-1; V: TRBV7-6; size: -; D: -; CDR3: CASSLYAKGSNEQFF; DNA: TGTGCCAGCAGCTTATACGCGAAAGGGAGCAATGAGCAGTTCTTC
J: TRBJ2-1; V: TRBV7-3; size: -; D: TRBD2; CDR3: CASSSISGRSYNEQFF; DNA: TGTGCCAGCAGCTCAATTAGCGGGAGGTCTTACAATGAGCAGTTCTTC
J: TRBJ2-4; V: TRBV18; size: once; D: -; CDR3: CASSPAPTGLAKNIQYF; DNA: TGTGCCAGCTCACCCGCCCCAACAGGGCTAGCCAAAAACATTCAGTACTTC
J: TRBJ2-1; V: TRBV7-9; size: -; D: -; CDR3: CASSPGLSYNEQFF; DNA: TGTGCCAGCAGCCCTGGACTGTCCTACAATGAGCAGTTCTTC
J: TRBJ2-3; V: TRBV19; size: -; D: TRBD2; CDR3: CASSTGTSGGTDTQYF; DNA: TGTGCCAGTAGTACCGGGACTAGCGGAGGCACAGATACGCAGTATTTT
J: TRBJ2-7; V: TRBV7-8; size: -; D: -; CDR3: CASEGDKGPYEQYF; DNA: TGTGCCAGCGAAGGGGACAAAGGACCCTACGAGCAGTACTTC
J: TRBJ2-1; V: TRBV7-3; size: -; D: TRBD2; CDR3: CASSFSGRSYNEQFF; DNA: TGTGCCAGCAGCTTTAGCGGGAGATCCTACAATGAGCAGTTCTTC